The clone carrying this T cell receptor beta chain showed up just a few times. A second PCR, run for about 6 to 11 cycles, used a sample-barcoded 5' primer plus a J-beta primer mix. CDR3-containing paired-end reads numbering at least 2.5 million came from each sample. TCRdb reprocessed the 5' RACE reads via MiXCR and lists one record per CDR3 protein. The sample contains 550,000 to 800,000 distinct CDR3 sequences, around a fifth of which appear only once. The CDR3 runs 19 residues. V was pared by 5 bases and J by 11 bases, with 22 bases of the junction left unmatched. From germline, CDR1 is LGHNT and CDR2 FRNRAP. This entry is derived from a study of blood T cells in healthy people across ages.

The sequence came from a man between 65 and 85 years old in good health. The sample consisted of blood. The chain joins TRBV12-5 to TRBJ2-5, with 14 bases that match TRBD2. The CDR3 nucleotides are TGTGCTAGTGGTCTCCCCCTGGGACTAGCGGGAGCCAGTTTCAGGGAGCAGTACTTC. Translating it yields CASGLPLGLAGASFREQYF.